The 26 T cell receptor beta chains in this list originate from one sample, sequenced in a study of blood T cell repertoires in COVID-19. Sequencing used immunoSEQ multiplex PCR; TCRdb keeps in-frame clones, though not all of them. The sample holds around 310,000 clones, around 89% seen once. The sample was peripheral blood. Every receptor here comes from a woman between 35 and 50 years old with COVID-19, enrolled during active disease.

The rearrangement uses TRBV27 and TRBJ2-2; possible D gene TRBD2, 6 bases. CDR3 length: 20 amino acids. Trimming cost V 0 bases and J 6 bases, with 26 bases left between them. Germline assignment: CDR1 MNHEY and CDR2 SMNVEV (reference sequence). Here the CDR3 reads CASSLSKKQASAHSAGELFF. The DNA for the CDR3 is TGTGCCAGCAGTTTATCGAAAAAACAGGCTAGCGCCCATTCAGCCGGGGAGCTGTTTTTT.

The gene calls are TRBV19 and TRBJ1-5; D may be TRBD1 (5 bases). Germline V gene sequence: CDR1 LNHDA, CDR2 SQIVND (reference sequence). Trimming removed 9 bases at V and 5 bases at J, with 11 bases between. This CDR3 spans 12 amino acids. The CDR3 nucleotides read TGTGCCAGCCATATCAGGGATCAGCCCCAGCATTTT. Translated, it gives CASHIRDQPQHF.

This chain joins TRBV5-1 and TRBJ1-1; possible D gene TRBD1, 6 bases. The CDR3 runs to 15 residues. The V gene's germline CDR1 is SGHRS and CDR2 YFSETQ. V was shortened by 0 bases and J by 4 bases, with 13 bases between the two germline ends. CDR3 nucleotides: TGCGCCAGCAGCTTGGTTGGGGGGGCTGGCACTGAAGCTTTCTTT. Translation gives CASSLVGGAGTEAFF.

The rearrangement uses TRBV9 and TRBJ2-1, with 8 bases matching TRBD2. From germline, CDR1 is SGDLS and CDR2 YYNGEE. V gave up 4 bases and J gave up 0 bases; unmatched junction bases: 9. CDR3 size: 17 residues. The CDR3 nucleotides are TGTGCCAGCAGCCCGAGGCGGGGGGCCCCCTCCTACAATGAGCAGTTCTTC. Its protein is CASSPRRGAPSYNEQFF.

V usage is TRBV5-5 and J usage is TRBJ2-3; TRBD1 agrees at 12 bases. The J segment lost 11 bases and the V segment lost 3 bases, leaving 4 bases of the junction unmatched. CDR3 size: 13 residues. Germline CDR1 and CDR2: SGHKS and YYEKEE (reference sequence). The CDR3 region is CASSWGTGGLQYF. The CDR3 DNA reads as TGTGCCAGCAGCTGGGGGACAGGGGGCCTGCAGTATTTT. Drawing the rest from reference TRBV5-5 and TRBJ2-3, the complete variable domain is DAGVTQSPTHLIKTRGQQVTLRCSPISGHKSVSWYQQVLGQGPQFIFQYYEKEERGRGNFPDRFSARQFPNYSSELNVNALLLGDSALYLCASSWGTGGLQYFGPGTRLTVL.

V is TRBV28 and J is TRBJ1-5, with D possibly matching TRBD1 (5 bases). Germline V lookup: CDR1 MDHEN, CDR2 SYDVKM. Trimming shortened V by 1 base and J by 4 bases, and 14 bases separated the two germline ends. This CDR3 contains 16 residues. The CDR3 sequence is CASSLLVGRGNQPQHF. The CDR3 nucleotides are TGTGCCAGCAGTTTATTGGTGGGTCGGGGGAATCAGCCCCAGCATTTT.

A word on this clone: One junction end disagrees with the germline gene, perhaps due to a read error. This chain connects TRBV5-1 to TRBJ2-5; 7 nucleotides match TRBD1. CDR3 length: 15 residues. Per the germline V gene, CDR1 is SGHRS and CDR2 is YFSETQ. In nucleotides, the CDR3 is TGCGCCAGCCGATTTAGACCGGGACAGCAAGAAACCCAGTACTTC. Translating gives CASRFRPGQQETQYF.

This clone was recorded a few times. The chain recombines TRBV28 with TRBJ1-4; 9 positions agree with TRBD1. CDR1 and CDR2 from the germline V gene are MDHEN and SYDVKM. This CDR3 has 14 amino acids. V was clipped by 5 bases and J by 8 bases; unmatched bases: 6. DNA for the CDR3: TGTGCCAGCAGTACCGACAGGGGGAACGAAAAACTGTTTTTT. Translating gives CASSTDRGNEKLFF.

This chain joins TRBV7-2 and TRBJ2-7; D is unresolved. CDR3 length: 13 residues. Germline loops: CDR1 SGHTA, CDR2 FQGNSA. Trimming removed 1 base from V and 4 bases from J, with 8 bases in between. The CDR3 DNA follows: TGTGCCAGCAGCTTAGGCCCAGTATACGAGCAGTACTTC. This gives the protein CASSLGPVYEQYF.

The V and J genes are TRBV14 and TRBJ2-2, with 7 bases lining up with TRBD1. V shed 4 bases, J shed 8 bases, and the junction held 13 bases outside the gene matches. The CDR3 runs 16 residues. From germline, CDR1 is SGHDN and CDR2 FVKESK. The CDR3 DNA sequence: TGTGCCAGCAGCCCGGGACAGCGTTTGGTTTGGGGGGAGCTGTTTTTT. This encodes CASSPGQRLVWGELFF.

There are a few counts of this clone. V and J are TRBV5-6 and TRBJ2-7, with a possible D match to TRBD1 (5 bases). The V gene's germline CDR1 is SGHDT and CDR2 YYEEEE. The CDR3 contains 14 residues. V lost 4 bases, J lost 3 bases, and 14 bases lay in between. In nucleotides, the CDR3 is TGTGCCAGCAGCGGGGTTGGGGCTGGCTACGAGCAGTACTTC. Translating it yields CASSGVGAGYEQYF.

This clone is a singleton in its sample. The gene calls are TRBV5-1 and TRBJ2-2, with 10 bases that match TRBD2. The CDR3 consists of 16 residues. Losses at the gene ends were 1 base for V and 4 bases for J; bases not matched to a gene: 4. Germline V gene data show CDR1 as SGHRS and CDR2 as YFSETQ. The CDR3 loop reads CASSLTSGAFTGELFF. CDR3 DNA: TGCGCCAGCAGCTTGACTAGCGGGGCCTTCACCGGGGAGCTGTTTTTT.

The chain couples TRBV11-2 to TRBJ2-3; possibly TRBD2 for D (5 bases). V was cut by 0 bases and J by 5 bases, with 18 bases left in between. CDR1 and CDR2 from the germline V gene are SGHAT and FQNNGV. The CDR3 covers 17 residues. The CDR3 sequence is CASSLDGEQFYRDTQYF. In nucleotides, the CDR3 is TGTGCCAGCAGCTTAGACGGGGAGCAGTTCTATAGAGATACGCAGTATTTT.

This chain links TRBV5-4 with TRBJ1-1, with D unclear. The CDR3 loop spans 15 amino acids. Trimming removed 4 bases at V and 2 bases at J, with 15 bases between. Germline V lookup: CDR1 SGHNT, CDR2 YYREEE (reference sequence). The CDR3 coding sequence is TGTGCCAGCAGCCCGGCGAGGAAAGGTAACACTGAAGCTTTCTTT. The encoded protein is CASSPARKGNTEAFF. The variable domain in full, with the rest retrieved from reference TRBV5-4 and TRBJ1-1, is ETGVTQSPTHLIKTRGQQVTLRCSSQSGHNTVSWYQQALGQGPQFIFQYYREEENGRGNFPPRFSGLQFPNYSSELNVNALELDDSALYLCASSPARKGNTEAFFGQGTRLTVV.

V usage is TRBV30 and J usage is TRBJ1-5; 8 bases align to TRBD1. Trimming cost V 3 bases and J 6 bases; bases outside gene matches: 10. Germline-derived CDR1 and CDR2 are GTSNPN and SVGIG (reference sequence). The CDR3 extends over 15 amino acids. CDR3: CAWSPGQGITQPQHF. Here the CDR3 DNA reads TGTGCCTGGAGCCCCGGACAGGGAATTACTCAGCCCCAGCATTTT.

The genes are TRBV6-1 and TRBJ1-3; D gene ambiguous. Germline values: CDR1 MNHNS, CDR2 SASEGT. This CDR3 contains 16 residues. V gave up 1 base and J gave up 2 bases, with 12 bases separating them. The CDR3 loop is CASSEGLYNAGNTIYF. The CDR3, as DNA: TGTGCCAGCAGTGAAGGACTATACAATGCTGGAAACACCATATATTTT.

This clone occurred a few times. The chain is built from TRBV11-2 and TRBJ2-7; the D gene is possibly TRBD1 (5 bases). The CDR3 is 12 amino acids. The V gene lost 2 bases and the J gene lost 3 bases, with 5 bases spanning the gap. The V gene's germline CDR1 is SGHAT and CDR2 FQNNGV. The CDR3 reads CASSLQGYEQYF. CDR3 DNA sequence: TGTGCCAGCAGCTTACAGGGCTACGAGCAGTACTTC.

The chain is built from TRBV4-1 and TRBJ1-3, with D hard to call. CDR3 size: 14 residues. Germline-derived CDR1 and CDR2 are MGHRA and YSYEKL. V dropped 2 bases and J dropped 7 bases, with 12 bases sitting between them. The CDR3 nucleotides read TGCGCCAGCAGCCAACGGGTAGGCGCGAACACCATATATTTT. This sequence encodes CASSQRVGANTIYF.

The chain uses TRBV6-2 or TRBV6-3 and TRBJ2-2, with a weak D call TRBD1 (7 bases). Germline V CDR1 and CDR2: MNHEY, SVGEGT. The CDR3 spans 18 residues. The V end lost 0 bases, the J end lost 1 base, and 15 bases lay between the germline ends. CDR3 sequence: CASSYSMGRGVNTGELFF. The CDR3 region has the DNA TGTGCCAGCAGTTACTCGATGGGCAGGGGGGTGAACACCGGGGAGCTGTTTTTT.

The rearrangement links TRBV29-1 to TRBJ1-6; the match to TRBD1 covers 8 bases. The CDR3 extends over 14 amino acids. CDR1 SQVTM and CDR2 ANQGSEA come from the germline V gene. The J segment lost 5 bases and the V segment lost 6 bases, leaving 6 bases of the junction unmatched. The DNA for the CDR3 is TGCAGCGTACGACAGGGGTCCGATAATTCACCCCTCCACTTT. This codes for CSVRQGSDNSPLHF.

The chain uses TRBV27 and TRBJ1-2; D not resolved. CDR3 length: 13 amino acids. In germline, CDR1 is MNHEY, CDR2 SMNVEV (reference sequence). Trimming removed 3 bases at V and 4 bases at J, with 9 bases between. The CDR3 nucleotides read TGTGCCAGCAGTTTGAACGGACTCTATGGCTACACCTTC. It yields the protein CASSLNGLYGYTF.

The chain uses TRBV9 and TRBJ1-6; tentative D call: TRBD1 (6 bases). The CDR3 sequence is 16 residues long. Germline CDR1 SGDLS, CDR2 YYNGEE. V dropped 1 base and J dropped 9 bases, with 17 bases sitting between them. CDR3 region: CASSVTAGQIGSPLHF. In DNA form, the CDR3 reads TGTGCCAGCAGCGTAACGGCCGGACAGATTGGTTCACCCCTCCACTTT.

This sequence joins TRBV7-2 and TRBJ1-6, with D perhaps matching TRBD1 (6 bases). The V end lost 1 base, the J end lost 9 bases, and 22 bases lay between the germline ends. This CDR3 contains 18 residues. The germline V gene encodes CDR1 SGHTA and CDR2 FQGNSA. As DNA, the CDR3 is TGTGCCAGCAGCTTAGGAACCTCGTGGCAGGGGTTTAGTTCACCCCTCCACTTT. It translates to CASSLGTSWQGFSSPLHF.

The V call is TRBV6-5, the J call TRBJ2-1; 7 positions agree with TRBD2. CDR1 MNHEY and CDR2 SVGAGI come from the germline V gene. V was clipped by 5 bases and J by 4 bases; unmatched bases: 8. The CDR3 sequence is 15 residues long. In DNA, the CDR3 is TGTGCCAGCAGTACTCGAGGAGCGGGGTACAATGAGCAGTTCTTC. Translating gives CASSTRGAGYNEQFF.

This chain uses TRBV12-3 or TRBV12-4 with TRBJ1-2, with D hard to call. The ends were cut back, 2 bases at V and 7 bases at J, with 8 bases in the middle. This CDR3 is 12 amino acids long. CDR3 DNA: TGTGCCAGCAGTTTATTGCCCGGTGGCTACACCTTC. Translated, it gives CASSLLPGGYTF.

The chain has TRBV5-1 and TRBJ2-2; 11 nucleotides align to TRBD1. In germline, CDR1 is SGHRS, CDR2 YFSETQ. The junction had 1 base not matched to a gene; V was cut back by 0 bases and J by 3 bases. The CDR3 sequence is 16 residues long. CDR3 sequence: CASSLGDRGYTGELFF. CDR3 DNA sequence: TGCGCCAGCAGCTTGGGGGACAGGGGGTACACCGGGGAGCTGTTTTTT.